These 20 T cell receptor beta chains came from one sample sequenced in a study of shared clonotypes between healthy human individuals. Generated by immunoSEQ multiplex PCR, the TCRdb table keeps only in-frame clones and is missing some. The profile covers roughly 1,000,000 clones, with about four fifths appearing a single time and 0.5% to 0.65% taken by the ten largest. Sample: memory CD4+ T cells from PBMCs. Subset reported: CD45RA-negative fraction. The source of these receptors is a young man in good health. Some clones in this sample may be carry-over from other donors' samples.

The chain recombines TRBV6-5 with TRBJ2-2, with 8 bases identical to TRBD1. Germline V lookup: CDR1 MNHEY, CDR2 SVGAGI. The CDR3 has 14 residues. V shed 10 bases, J shed 0 bases, and the junction held 4 bases outside the gene matches. The CDR3 protein is CATAQGANTGELFF. The CDR3 DNA sequence: TGTGCCACAGCACAGGGGGCGAACACCGGGGAGCTGTTTTTT.

This rearrangement joins TRBV5-1 to TRBJ2-5; TRBD1 aligns across 10 bases. CDR1 is SGHRS and CDR2 is YFSETQ in the germline V gene. V lost 5 bases, J lost 5 bases, and 9 bases stayed unmatched. CDR3 length equals 15 residues. The DNA of the CDR3 is TGCGCCAGCAGGCCGCGGACAGGGGGTCTGGAGACCCAGTACTTC. It yields the protein CASRPRTGGLETQYF.

This clone came up a few times. V is TRBV9 and J is TRBJ2-3, with D perhaps assigned TRBD1 or TRBD2 (5 bases each). CDR1 is SGDLS and CDR2 is YYNGEE in the germline V gene. The length of the CDR3 is 14 residues. The V and J ends lost 6 bases and 3 bases respectively, with 14 bases between them. CDR3 residues: CASTAGQGTDTQYF. Here the CDR3 DNA reads TGTGCCAGCACCGCGGGTCAGGGTACAGATACGCAGTATTTT.

This rearrangement joins TRBV6-4 to TRBJ2-7, with D possibly TRBD1 on 6 matching bases. The CDR3 covers 13 residues. V lost 6 bases and J lost 3, with 12 bases in between. The germline V gene has CDR1 MRHNA and CDR2 SNTAGT. The CDR3 spells CASSPQGVYEQYF. The DNA for the CDR3 is TGTGCCAGCAGCCCACAGGGAGTCTACGAGCAGTACTTC.

This clone was seen only a few times. At one of its ends the junction is not consistent with the germline gene, which may arise from a read error. The chain combines TRBV28 with TRBJ2-7; D may be TRBD1 (6 bases). The CDR3 covers 11 residues. Germline V gene data show CDR1 as MDHEN and CDR2 as SYDVKM. For the CDR3, the DNA is TGTGCCAGCGGAACTAACAGGGAGAGTCACTTC. It is translated as CASGTNRESHF.

The rearrangement uses TRBV6-6 and TRBJ1-2; TRBD1 is a possible D gene (5 bases). CDR3 size: 14 residues. Germline values: CDR1 MNHNY, CDR2 SVGAGI (reference sequence). Trimming left V 4 bases short and J 3 bases short, with 12 bases between. CDR3 DNA sequence: TGTGCCAGCAGTTCAACAGGAACCTACTATGGCTACACCTTC. Protein product: CASSSTGTYYGYTF.

CDR3 nucleotide sequence: TGTGCCAGCAGCTTAGTCGCTAGCAGCACAGATACGCAGTATTTT. Its translation: CASSLVASSTDTQYF. The rearrangement links TRBV7-2 to TRBJ2-3; tentatively, D is TRBD2 (5 bases). The V gene lost 1 base and the J gene lost 0 bases, with 8 bases spanning the gap. The germline gives CDR1 SGHTA, CDR2 FQGNSA. This CDR3 has 15 amino acids.

The chain uses TRBV6-5 and TRBJ1-2; TRBD1 agrees at 9 bases. V was clipped by 2 bases and J by 2 bases; unmatched bases: 3. The germline CDR1 and CDR2 sequences are MNHEY and SVGAGI. CDR3 length: 15 amino acids. The CDR3: CASSYGGTGNYGYTF. Here the CDR3 DNA reads TGTGCCAGCAGTTACGGGGGGACAGGGAACTATGGCTACACCTTC.

DNA for the CDR3: TGTGCCACCAGCAGAGACGGACCCGCCTACGAGCAGTACTTC. This translates into CATSRDGPAYEQYF. This chain links TRBV15 with TRBJ2-7, with no clear D. Trimming took 0 bases from V and 2 from J, leaving 8 bases between them. CDR3 size: 14 residues. Germline CDR1 LNHNV, CDR2 YYDKDF (reference sequence).

This chain links TRBV15 with TRBJ1-5; D is unresolved. Germline CDR1 is LNHNV and CDR2 is YYDKDF (reference sequence). Trimming removed 2 bases at V and 4 bases at J, with 3 bases between. CDR3 size: 12 residues. The CDR3 is CATSRRNQPQHF. Written as DNA, the CDR3 is TGTGCCACCAGCAGAAGAAATCAGCCCCAGCATTTT.

The chain uses TRBV5-1 and TRBJ2-2, with D tentatively TRBD1 (6 bases). The V gene's germline CDR1 is SGHRS and CDR2 YFSETQ. The CDR3 has 14 residues. V was pared by 6 bases and J by 5 bases, with 14 bases between. The CDR3 coding sequence is TGCGCCAGCACATACAGGGTGGATACCGGGGAGCTGTTTTTT. It is translated as CASTYRVDTGELFF.

The gene calls are TRBV4-1 and TRBJ1-6; perhaps TRBD1 as D (5 bases). Looked up from germline, CDR1 is MGHRA and CDR2 is YSYEKL. With 2 bases removed from V and 7 bases from J, the gap between germline ends came to 24 bases. This CDR3 has 19 residues. The CDR3 DNA reads as TGCGCCAGCAGCCAACCAACCCGAGGCTGGGGGACGGGAAATTCACCCCTCCACTTT. This gives the protein CASSQPTRGWGTGNSPLHF.

The chain is built from TRBV5-6 and TRBJ2-2; 8 bases match TRBD1. Germline-derived CDR1 and CDR2 are SGHDT and YYEEEE. The CDR3 extends over 15 amino acids. V lost 2 bases, J lost 9 bases, and 9 bases stayed unmatched. The chain's CDR3 is CASSLSPTGERELFF. The CDR3 nucleotides are TGTGCCAGCAGCTTATCCCCGACAGGGGAGCGGGAGCTGTTTTTT.

The CDR3 loop is CATSRDVGQGGYEQYF. The CDR3 bases are TGTGCCACCAGCAGAGATGTGGGACAGGGGGGCTACGAGCAGTACTTC. The chain has TRBV15 and TRBJ2-7; 11 bases map to TRBD1. CDR1 and CDR2 (germline): LNHNV, YYDKDF (reference sequence). The J segment lost 3 bases and the V segment lost 0 bases, leaving 4 bases of the junction unmatched. CDR3 length: 16 residues.

The chain has TRBV7-2 and TRBJ1-2; D remains ambiguous. This CDR3 is 14 amino acids long. The germline V gene encodes CDR1 SGHTA and CDR2 FQGNSA. V lost 1 base, J lost 8 bases, and 14 bases lay in between. CDR3 region: CASSLGSGEVGYTF. The CDR3 bases are TGTGCCAGCAGCTTAGGTTCCGGGGAAGTGGGCTACACCTTC.

This chain uses TRBV27 with TRBJ2-1; D is unresolved. The CDR3 runs to 15 residues. CDR1 is MNHEY, CDR2 SMNVEV, per germline (reference sequence). V shed 6 bases and J shed 0 bases, with 12 bases lying between them. The CDR3: CASRSRWSSYNEQFF. The CDR3 coding sequence is TGTGCCAGCAGATCAAGGTGGAGCTCCTACAATGAGCAGTTCTTC.

The chain couples TRBV7-3 to TRBJ2-1; D unresolved. Trimming stripped 3 bases from V and 4 bases from J, with 16 bases between. Germline V gene data show CDR1 as SGHTA and CDR2 as FQGTGA. This CDR3 comprises 16 residues. CDR3 sequence reads: CASSFAVTLGYNEQFF. The CDR3 DNA sequence: TGTGCCAGCAGCTTTGCGGTGACCCTTGGATACAATGAGCAGTTCTTC. The full variable domain, rest sourced from reference TRBV7-3 and TRBJ2-1, is GAGVSQTPSNKVTEKGKYVELRCDPISGHTALYWYRQSLGQGPEFLIYFQGTGAADDSGLPNDRFFAVRPEGSVSTLKIQRTERGDSAVYLCASSFAVTLGYNEQFFGPGTRLTVL.

In its sample, this clone was seen many times. This chain connects TRBV4-2 to TRBJ2-4; D is ambiguous. The V gene's germline CDR1 is LGHNA and CDR2 YNFKEQ. This CDR3 is 15 amino acids long. The germline V and J ends were trimmed by 0 bases and 0 bases, with 6 bases remaining between them. CDR3 in amino acids: CASSQEWLAKNIQYF. CDR3 nucleotide sequence: TGTGCCAGCAGCCAAGAATGGCTAGCCAAAAACATTCAGTACTTC.

This chain uses TRBV5-6 with TRBJ2-5, with TRBD1 identical over 8 bases. This CDR3 spans 15 amino acids. J was trimmed by 2 bases and V by 5 bases; bases with no gene match: 8. Per the germline V gene, CDR1 is SGHDT and CDR2 is YYEEEE. The CDR3 DNA sequence: TGTGCCAGCAGACGGACAGGGTTATCACAAGAGACCCAGTACTTC. This codes for CASRRTGLSQETQYF.

This clone was seen a handful of times. The genes are TRBV6-1 and TRBJ2-5; D ambiguous. CDR3 size: 15 residues. CDR1 is MNHNS and CDR2 is SASEGT in the germline V gene. Trimming shortened V by 0 bases and J by 2 bases, and 10 bases separated the two germline ends. The CDR3 here is CASSEAPDSQETQYF. DNA of the CDR3: TGTGCCAGCAGTGAAGCCCCAGATTCTCAAGAGACCCAGTACTTC.